This TCR beta chain was documented in a study of human versus mouse CDR3 diversity and MHC coevolution. Across the whole study: immunoSEQ was reported to reach one in 200,000 T cells sensitivity.

Sorting isolated naive CD4 T cells lacking CD45RO and expressing CD62L. A word on this clone: Its antigen is undetermined.

Using immunoSEQ multiplex PCR, the repertoire was profiled, and TCRdb retains in-frame clones only, with some absent. The sample holds 55,000 to 65,000 clones, over 90% seen once. Overall study findings and caveats: Among all groups, most of the three human donors showed least clonal inequality. Approximately 1.6 million TCR beta clonotypes were estimated for humans, the largest repertoire.

Sequencing was carried out using naive CD4+ T cells from blood. This sample's subset: CD45RO-negative CD62L-positive naive CD4 T cells. The clonotype originates from a person between 55 and 69 years old in good health.

CDR3 amino acids: CASTPPGTNLYEQYF. CDR3 nucleotides: TGCGCCAGCACCCCCCCGGGGACTAATCTCTACGAGCAGTACTTC. The V call is TRBV5-1, the J call TRBJ2-7, with 7 bases that match TRBD2. The CDR3 sequence is 15 residues long. Germline CDR1 and CDR2: SGHRS and YFSETQ. V was pared by 6 bases and J by 3 bases, with 12 bases of the junction left unmatched.